The source of this TCR beta chain is a study of early stage breast cancer tumors. Overall study context: Most invasive tumors, about 80% of the 16, were ER+/PR+/HER2-. Overall study results and limits: In about 90% of the 16 patients, blood comparison separated tumor from normal breast.

As concerns this clone: Its matching antigen is unknown.

V was clipped by 0 bases and J by 8 bases, with 11 bases between them. The germline CDR1 and CDR2 sequences are SGHRS and YFSETQ. The CDR3 has 13 residues. The assay was immunoSEQ multiplex PCR, and TCRdb's table has in-frame clones only and misses some. In the table there are about 36,000 clones, 74% of which are singletons. The sample was blood. J is TRBJ1-2 and V is TRBV5-1; D gene ambiguous. The sequence was obtained from a person in their sixties or seventies with breast cancer. CDR3 coding DNA: TGCGCCAGCAGCTTGGCGGGGAGTGGCGGCTACACCTTC. As protein: CASSLAGSGGYTF.